This entry features one T cell receptor beta chain sequence. As yet, its antigen is unknown. The junction does not match germline at one end; this may be a read error. This record belongs to a study of T cell repertoires in cytomegalovirus infection. Study-wide results and limits: Cumulative frequency of public TCR beta families picked out carriers of CMV plus the relevant HLA.

The CDR3 totals 13 residues. Germline CDR1 is MDHEN and CDR2 is SYDVKM. TCRdb independently ran MiXCR on the reads; one entry per CDR3 protein. This sample has nearly 450,000 distinct CDR3 sequences, with approximately 30% found just once. Sequencing used PBMCs. The chain couples TRBV28 to TRBJ2-7; TRBD2 might be the D (5 bases). The TCR sequence derives from a human donor in good health (CMV status not recorded). Some clones in this sample may be carry-over from other donors' samples. The CDR3 protein is CASSLRDLNDQYF. The CDR3 DNA sequence: TGTGCCAGCAGTTTACGGGATCTTAACGATCAGTACTTC.